This record concerns one TCR beta chain sequence. Its specificity is unknown. This CDR3 is 14 amino acids long. Trimming pared 1 base from V and 4 bases from J, leaving 14 bases between. Germline lookup yields CDR1 GTSNPN and CDR2 SVGIG (reference sequence). TCRdb's table, derived via immunoSEQ multiplex PCR, lists solely in-frame clones and lacks some. This sample has 350,000 to 450,000 clones, with roughly 90% found just once. The data stem from a study of Ad26.COV2.S vaccination and SARS-CoV-2 variants. As for treatment: 19 received Ad26.COV2.S at low or high dose, single or two shots; roughly five received placebo; per-sample allocation not given. The investigators took samples on day 63 after the first vaccine or placebo injection. Regarding the study as a whole: Relative to placebo recipients, vaccine recipients exhibited elevated spike-specific TCR breadth.

The TCR comes from a person between 18 and 60 years old who received the Ad26.COV2.S COVID-19 vaccine or a placebo. The rearrangement uses TRBV30 and TRBJ2-7; either TRBD1 or TRBD2 may fit D (6 bases each). The starting material was peripheral blood, obtained in a trial of Ad26.COV2.S vaccine versus placebo. In nucleotides, the CDR3 is TGTGCCTGGAGTGCTTCCGGGGGCAGATACGAGCAGTACTTC. It translates to CAWSASGGRYEQYF.